A single sample gave rise to the 14 T cell receptor beta chains below, sequenced in a study of blood T cell repertoires in COVID-19 (TCRdb year 2020). Library preparation employed the immunoSEQ multiplex PCR assay. This immuneACCESS table, as held by TCRdb, lists in-frame sequences with V and J called but not all clones. Of the missing ones, under half trace to an unresolved V gene in checked studies; the others have no known cause. The sample contains about 89,000 clones, about three quarters of them found a single time. The top ten clonotypes cover roughly an eighth of the sample. The sample consisted of peripheral blood. These TCRs come from a woman aged 80 or older with acute or convalescent COVID-19.

CDR3 loop: CASSETSGGSVDEQYF. Written as DNA, the CDR3 is TGTGCCAGCAGTGAAACCAGCGGGGGTTCGGTAGACGAGCAGTACTTC. The chain uses TRBV6-4 and TRBJ2-7; the match to TRBD2 covers 8 bases. CDR1 and CDR2 from the germline V gene are MRHNA and SNTAGT. This CDR3 has 16 residues. V shed 3 bases, J shed 5 bases, and the junction held 12 bases outside the gene matches.

Only a few counts were recorded for this clone. The CDR3 loop reads CASSRGGTGPTYEQYF. The CDR3 region has the DNA TGTGCCAGCAGCCGAGGCGGGACAGGGCCCACCTACGAGCAGTACTTC. The gene calls are TRBV14 and TRBJ2-7; 9 nucleotides agree with TRBD1. Trimming removed 4 bases from V and 2 bases from J; junction bases left unmatched: 9. The germline CDR1 and CDR2 sequences are SGHDN and FVKESK. This CDR3 has 16 amino acids.

The V call is TRBV7-9, the J call TRBJ1-4; weak D call: TRBD1 (5 bases). The CDR3 sequence is 14 residues long. Germline CDR1 and CDR2: SEHNR and FQNEAQ (reference sequence). Trimming removed 4 bases at V and 8 bases at J, with 14 bases between. CDR3 nucleotide sequence: TGTGCCAGCAGCTCTCAGGGTGGTGAAGAAAAACTGTTTTTT. Translated: CASSSQGGEEKLFF.

In regard to this clone: This sequence may be a read error, since a much larger clone differs from it by one base. At the DNA level, this CDR3 is encoded by other sequences in the same sample as well. The rearrangement uses TRBV4-3 and TRBJ1-2; TRBD1 is a possible D gene (5 bases). The germline gives CDR1 LGHNA, CDR2 YSLEER. V was cut by 0 bases and J by 3 bases, with 17 bases left in between. This CDR3 comprises 17 residues. CDR3 region: CASSQDLGTGRHYGYTF. CDR3 coding DNA: TGCGCCAGCAGCCAAGATCTAGGGACGGGGAGGCACTATGGCTACACCTTC.

The rearrangement links TRBV6-2 or TRBV6-3 to TRBJ1-2; D remains ambiguous. V was clipped by 2 bases and J by 7 bases, with 11 bases between them. The CDR3 has 13 amino acids. Germline CDR1 reads MNHEY; CDR2 reads SVGEGT. CDR3 bases: TGTGCCAGCAGTTACCGAGGGCGAGGTGGCTACACCTTC. Its protein is CASSYRGRGGYTF.

The rearrangement links TRBV9 to TRBJ2-3, with 7 bases lining up with TRBD1. After removal of 0 bases from V and 0 bases from J, the junction contained 7 bases not matched to a gene. This CDR3 spans 17 amino acids. CDR1 is SGDLS, CDR2 YYNGEE, per germline. CDR3: CASSVEGQLQSTDTQYF. CDR3 in DNA: TGTGCCAGCAGCGTAGAGGGACAGCTACAAAGCACAGATACGCAGTATTTT. Together with reference TRBV9 and TRBJ2-3, the CDR3 gives the full variable domain: DSGVTQTPKHLITATGQRVTLRCSPRSGDLSVYWYQQSLDQGLQFLIQYYNGEERAKGNILERFSAQQFPDLHSELNLSSLELGDSALYFCASSVEGQLQSTDTQYFGPGTRLTVL.

The V and J genes are TRBV18 and TRBJ1-1; D unresolved. V lost 6 bases to trimming and J lost 1 base, with 15 bases between them. Germline V CDR1 and CDR2: KGHSH, LQKENI. The CDR3 is 15 residues long. For the CDR3, the DNA is TGTGCCAGCTCCCAAGGGAGGGCAGGGAACACTGAAGCTTTCTTT. Protein: CASSQGRAGNTEAFF.

The chain is built from TRBV5-1 and TRBJ1-2, with 8 bases that match TRBD1. Germline loops: CDR1 SGHRS, CDR2 YFSETQ. With 3 bases clipped from V and 8 bases from J, the junction kept 6 bases outside the gene matches. The CDR3 is made up of 13 amino acids. CDR3 loop: CASSYGQGEGYTF. The CDR3 bases are TGCGCCAGCAGCTACGGACAGGGAGAAGGCTACACCTTC.

The CDR3 here is CASSYLLEGSPSEAFF. The DNA for the CDR3 is TGTGCCAGCAGTTACCTACTGGAGGGATCCCCTTCGGAAGCTTTCTTT. The chain couples TRBV6-5 to TRBJ1-1; D not resolved. Trimming took 2 bases from V and 8 from J, leaving 21 bases between them. Looked up from germline, CDR1 is MNHEY and CDR2 is SVGAGI. The CDR3 runs to 16 residues.

There are a few counts of this clone. J is TRBJ1-4 and V is TRBV30, with a possible D match to TRBD1 (5 bases). This CDR3 contains 15 residues. Trimming shortened V by 3 bases and J by 0 bases, and 11 bases separated the two germline ends. CDR1 is GTSNPN and CDR2 is SVGIG in the germline V gene (reference sequence). This CDR3 is CAWRGLGATNEKLFF. The CDR3 nucleotides read TGTGCCTGGAGGGGACTTGGGGCAACTAATGAAAAACTGTTTTTT.

The rearrangement links TRBV19 to TRBJ1-1; 8 nucleotides match TRBD1. The CDR3 has 13 amino acids. Germline CDR1 LNHDA, CDR2 SQIVND (reference sequence). The ends lost 6 bases at V and 3 bases at J; junction bases unmatched: 3. This CDR3 reads CASREGQDTEAFF. The CDR3, as DNA: TGTGCCAGTAGGGAGGGACAGGACACTGAAGCTTTCTTT.

The chain has TRBV9 and TRBJ2-5, with TRBD2 identical over 7 bases. From germline, CDR1 is SGDLS and CDR2 YYNGEE. V lost 5 bases and J lost 5; bases outside the gene matches: 12. The CDR3 is 15 residues long. The chain's CDR3 is CASSATLADEETQYF. In DNA, the CDR3 is TGTGCCAGCAGTGCTACTCTAGCGGATGAGGAGACCCAGTACTTC.

This chain links TRBV29-1 with TRBJ1-1, with 7 bases aligning to TRBD1. Germline CDR1 is SQVTM and CDR2 is ANQGSEA. The J segment lost 0 bases and the V segment lost 5 bases, leaving 6 bases of the junction unmatched. CDR3 length: 14 amino acids. This CDR3 reads CSVWDRDMNTEAFF. CDR3 sequence (DNA): TGCAGCGTTTGGGACAGAGATATGAACACTGAAGCTTTCTTT. Drawing the rest from reference TRBV29-1 and TRBJ1-1, the complete variable domain is SAVISQKPSRDICQRGTSLTIQCQVDSQVTMMFWYRQQPGQSLTLIATANQGSEATYESGFVIDKFPISRPNLTFSTLTVSNMSPEDSSIYLCSVWDRDMNTEAFFGQGTRLTVV.

This chain connects TRBV28 to TRBJ2-1, with D hard to call. Germline V gene lookup returns CDR1 MDHEN and CDR2 SYDVKM. The CDR3 is made up of 12 amino acids. Trimming removed 11 bases from V and 0 bases from J, with 8 bases in between. CDR3 coding DNA: TGTGCCTACGAGGACTCCTACAATGAGCAGTTCTTC. As protein: CAYEDSYNEQFF.